The 10 T cell receptor beta chains below all came from one sample that was sequenced in a study of identical twins. TCRdb fed the 5' RACE reads into MiXCR, producing one record per CDR3 protein. The sample shows some 320,000 distinct CDR3 sequences, roughly an eighth of them seen only once. The sample also formed part of further work on yellow fever vaccine responses in identical twins.

The sample was CD8+ T cells sorted from blood. The receptors here all came from a woman aged 18-35 years in good health.

This clonotype was recorded many times. This rearrangement joins TRBV28 to TRBJ2-7, with 9 bases matching TRBD1. CDR3 length equals 14 residues. Germline-derived CDR1 and CDR2 are MDHEN and SYDVKM. J gave up 2 bases and V 8 bases, and 7 bases lay outside the gene matches. The CDR3 sequence is CASDRTGAAYEQYF. DNA of the CDR3: TGTGCCAGCGATCGGACAGGGGCGGCCTACGAGCAGTACTTC. The full variable domain, completed using reference TRBV28 and TRBJ2-7, is DVKVTQSSRYLVKRTGEKVFLECVQDMDHENMFWYRQDPGLGLRLIYFSYDVKMKEKGDIPEGYSVSREKKERFSLILESASTNQTSMYLCASDRTGAAYEQYFGPGTRLTVT.

In this sample, this clonotype turned up a few times. This sequence joins TRBV20-1 and TRBJ1-5, with D possibly matching TRBD1 (5 bases). Trimming removed 5 bases at V and 6 bases at J, with 17 bases between. The germline V gene has CDR1 DFQATT and CDR2 SNEGSKA (reference sequence). The CDR3 sequence is 14 residues long. The CDR3 spells CSAGLKGSSQPQHF. As DNA, the CDR3 is TGCAGTGCTGGTCTTAAGGGGTCTAGTCAGCCCCAGCATTTT.

The V call is TRBV5-6, the J call TRBJ2-7; 7 nucleotides match TRBD1. Unmatched junction bases numbered 11, after V lost 3 bases and J lost 2 bases. This CDR3 has 16 residues. From germline, CDR1 is SGHDT and CDR2 YYEEEE. The CDR3 spells CASSSQTTGFPYEQYF. The DNA for the CDR3 is TGTGCCAGCAGCTCCCAAACGACAGGGTTCCCCTACGAGCAGTACTTC.

V usage is TRBV28 and J usage is TRBJ2-3; no reliable D call. This CDR3 is 15 amino acids long. V was clipped by 5 bases and J by 0 bases, with 12 bases between them. Germline V lookup: CDR1 MDHEN, CDR2 SYDVKM. For the CDR3, the DNA is TGTGCCAGCAGTCCGGATACCTCTAGCACAGATACGCAGTATTTT. Protein: CASSPDTSSTDTQYF.

This clonotype appeared a few times. CDR3 sequence: CASSEEQYNEQFF. In nucleotides, the CDR3 is TGTGCCAGCAGTGAAGAACAGTACAATGAGCAGTTCTTC. The chain couples TRBV6-1 to TRBJ2-1; D is undetermined. The germline CDR1 and CDR2 sequences are MNHNS and SASEGT. The CDR3 runs 13 residues. Trimming removed 1 base from V and 4 bases from J, with 5 bases in between.

The chain recombines TRBV20-1 with TRBJ2-1; tentatively, D is TRBD2 (6 bases). Trimming pared 5 bases from V and 4 bases from J, leaving 18 bases between. CDR3 length: 15 amino acids. Germline V gene sequence: CDR1 DFQATT, CDR2 SNEGSKA (reference sequence). In DNA form, the CDR3 reads TGCAGTGCTGATACTAGCCGGGCCCCTTACAATGAGCAGTTCTTC. Translated, it gives CSADTSRAPYNEQFF.

The chain has TRBV20-1 and TRBJ2-7, with D maybe TRBD2 (7 bases). This CDR3 region has 14 residues. The germline V gene has CDR1 DFQATT and CDR2 SNEGSKA (reference sequence). Trimming cost V 5 bases and J 0 bases, with 14 bases left between them. CDR3 region: CSAGGRELSYEQYF. The CDR3 DNA sequence: TGCAGTGCTGGGGGGCGGGAGCTCTCCTACGAGCAGTACTTC.

This clonotype appeared many times. J is TRBJ2-1 and V is TRBV28; D possibly corresponds to TRBD2 (5 bases). This CDR3 comprises 16 residues. The germline V gene has CDR1 MDHEN and CDR2 SYDVKM. V lost 2 bases and J 6 bases, leaving 17 bases between the germline ends. The chain's CDR3 is CASSLIGGLPPNEQFF. For the CDR3, the DNA is TGTGCCAGCAGTTTAATTGGCGGACTGCCCCCCAATGAGCAGTTCTTC.

This clonotype was seen repeatedly, ten times or more. The chain has TRBV7-9 and TRBJ1-2; no clear D. V gave up 6 bases and J gave up 7 bases, with 12 bases separating them. The germline V gene has CDR1 SEHNR and CDR2 FQNEAQ (reference sequence). The CDR3 runs to 12 residues. As DNA, the CDR3 is TGTGCCAGCAGACTTGACACTTCTGGCTACACCTTC. Translation: CASRLDTSGYTF. Drawing the rest from reference TRBV7-9 and TRBJ1-2, the complete variable domain is DTGVSQNPRHKITKRGQNVTFRCDPISEHNRLYWYRQTLGQGPEFLTYFQNEAQLEKSRLLSDRFSAERPKGSFSTLEIQRTEQGDSAMYLCASRLDTSGYTFGSGTRLTVV.

The chain links TRBV28 to TRBJ2-3, with 9 bases fitting TRBD2. The CDR3 is made up of 16 amino acids. The V segment lost 6 bases and the J segment 3 bases; nucleotides outside the gene matches: 10. Per the germline V gene, CDR1 is MDHEN and CDR2 is SYDVKM. The CDR3 reads CASSPEWRGGTDTQYF. The CDR3 nucleotides are TGTGCCAGCAGCCCAGAGTGGCGGGGGGGGACAGATACGCAGTATTTT.